These 14 T cell receptor beta chains originate from one sample sequenced in a study of T-cell memory formation after mild COVID-19. TCRdb reprocessed the 5' RACE reads with MiXCR, giving one entry per CDR3 protein. Among about 440,000 distinct CDR3 sequences, 20% were seen once, and the ten largest hold about 8.8%. The sample was PBMCs or a T cell subset sorted from them (not recorded which). These receptor sequences come from an adult woman who had mild COVID-19 (a few samples of this study predate the infection). Cell type and time point are not known.

This clonotype has more than one count but fewer than ten. The CDR3, as DNA: TGCGCCAGCAGCCAAGAGTGGTCTAGCGGGCGGGAGCTGTTTTTT. This gives the protein CASSQEWSSGRELFF. This chain uses TRBV4-1 with TRBJ2-2; 8 nucleotides agree with TRBD2. V shed 0 bases, J shed 9 bases, and the junction held 6 bases outside the gene matches. The CDR3 consists of 15 residues. Germline CDR1 reads MGHRA; CDR2 reads YSYEKL.

The chain carries TRBV10-3 and TRBJ2-7, with 10 nucleotides matching TRBD1. CDR3 length: 14 residues. V lost 7 bases to trimming and J lost 3 bases; unmatched junction nucleotides: 6. Looked up from germline, CDR1 is ENHRY and CDR2 is SYGVKD. The CDR3 region has the DNA TGTGCCATCACTGGGACAGGGGACAACTACGAGCAGTACTTC. Translation: CAITGTGDNYEQYF.

By proportion, this clonotype is medium-sized. This sequence joins TRBV7-8 and TRBJ2-1; weak D call: TRBD2 (6 bases). Germline V CDR1 and CDR2: SGHVS, FQNEAQ. The CDR3 runs 14 residues. V was shortened by 1 base and J by 7 bases, with 11 bases between the two germline ends. CDR3: CASSLGLGGNEQFF. In DNA form, the CDR3 reads TGTGCCAGCAGCTTAGGACTAGGTGGGAATGAGCAGTTCTTC.

The rearrangement joins TRBV7-2 to TRBJ1-2; 7 bases are shared with TRBD1. Germline V CDR1 and CDR2: SGHTA, FQGNSA. CDR3 length equals 16 residues. J lost 5 bases, V lost 4 bases, and 13 bases had no gene match. This CDR3 is CASSWRQGVSLYGYTF. CDR3 nucleotide sequence: TGTGCCAGCAGCTGGAGACAGGGAGTCTCGCTATATGGCTACACCTTC. Combining the CDR3 with reference TRBV7-2 and TRBJ1-2 gives the whole variable domain GAGVSQSPSNKVTEKGKDVELRCDPISGHTALYWYRQSLGQGLEFLIYFQGNSAPDKSGLPSDRFSAERTGGSVSTLTIQRTQQEDSAVYLCASSWRQGVSLYGYTFGSGTRLTVV.

The chain recombines TRBV2 with TRBJ2-7; D is perhaps TRBD1 (6 bases). The CDR3 consists of 15 residues. Germline V gene sequence: CDR1 SNHLY, CDR2 FYNNEI. V was shortened by 5 bases and J by 2 bases, with 16 bases between the two germline ends. The CDR3 sequence is CASSPDRTFTYEQYF. CDR3 DNA: TGTGCCAGCAGTCCCGACAGGACATTCACCTACGAGCAGTACTTC. The complete variable domain, with remaining parts taken from reference TRBV2 and TRBJ2-7, reads EPEVTQTPSHQVTQMGQEVILRCVPISNHLYFYWYRQILGQKVEFLVSFYNNEISEKSEIFDDQFSVERPDGSNFTLKIRSTKLEDSAMYFCASSPDRTFTYEQYFGPGTRLTVT.

The gene calls are TRBV5-1 and TRBJ2-3; D remains unclear. Germline CDR1 and CDR2: SGHRS and YFSETQ. This CDR3 is built from 15 residues. The V end was cut by 1 base, the J end by 1 base, with 10 bases between. The CDR3 region is CASSLFSLGTDTQYF. DNA of the CDR3: TGCGCCAGCAGCTTGTTCAGTCTCGGCACAGATACGCAGTATTTT.

This clonotype was recorded once. CDR3 DNA sequence: TGTGCCAGCAGTAAGGGGGACAGACTCTATGTCGGCTACACCTTC. Translated, it gives CASSKGDRLYVGYTF. The chain employs TRBV6-2 or TRBV6-3 and TRBJ1-2; TRBD1 agrees at 7 bases. The length of the CDR3 is 15 residues. Germline assignment: CDR1 MNHEY and CDR2 SVGEGT. V trimming: 5 bases; J trimming: 8 bases; junction bases outside the gene matches: 14.

The CDR3 sequence is CASSKESDNYGYTF. CDR3 sequence (DNA): TGTGCCAGCAGCAAGGAGAGTGATAACTATGGCTACACCTTC. The chain uses TRBV5-4 and TRBJ1-2; D is unclear. The ends were cut back, 4 bases at V and 1 base at J, with 11 bases in the middle. Germline CDR1 is SGHNT and CDR2 is YYREEE (reference sequence). The CDR3 runs to 14 residues.

This clonotype came up a few times. The chain couples TRBV5-1 to TRBJ1-1; TRBD1 aligns across 8 bases. This CDR3 is built from 18 residues. Germline CDR1 is SGHRS and CDR2 is YFSETQ. With V trimmed by 1 base and J by 5 bases, 16 bases remained unmatched. CDR3 bases: TGCGCCAGCAGCTTGAGATCGGACAGGGTGACTGTAAGGACTGAAGCTTTCTTT. Translating gives CASSLRSDRVTVRTEAFF.

This clonotype was counted between two and nine times. The chain uses TRBV6-5 and TRBJ1-3, with 9 bases fitting TRBD1. With 5 bases clipped from V and 8 bases from J, the junction kept 7 bases outside the gene matches. The V gene's germline CDR1 is MNHEY and CDR2 SVGAGI. The CDR3 is 14 residues long. Here the CDR3 DNA reads TGTGCCAGCAGTCATCGACAGGGGGGAGACACCATATATTTT. It is translated as CASSHRQGGDTIYF.

This clonotype turned up a few times. V is TRBV20-1 and J is TRBJ1-6; the match to TRBD1 covers 9 bases. Germline V gene sequence: CDR1 DFQATT, CDR2 SNEGSKA (reference sequence). The CDR3 has 15 residues. The junction had 9 bases not matched to a gene; V was cut back by 6 bases and J by 6 bases. CDR3 in amino acids: CSAHRDRVSNSPLHF. The CDR3 nucleotides read TGCAGTGCCCACCGGGACAGGGTATCTAATTCACCCCTCCACTTT.

This clonotype was detected a few times. This rearrangement joins TRBV3-1 to TRBJ2-5; 8 bases fit TRBD1. V dropped 5 bases and J dropped 9; count of bases not matched to a gene: 5. Germline CDR1 LGHDT, CDR2 YNNKEL (reference sequence). The CDR3 runs to 12 residues. The CDR3, as DNA: TGTGCCAGCAGCTCAGGGGGCGCGTCCCAGTACTTC. This codes for CASSSGGASQYF.

This clonotype was detected a few times. The rearrangement links TRBV24-1 to TRBJ2-1, with D maybe TRBD2 (5 bases). Germline values: CDR1 KGHDR, CDR2 SFDVKD. V lost 0 bases, J lost 8 bases, and 10 bases lay in between. The length of the CDR3 is 14 residues. The CDR3 DNA reads TGTGCCACCAGTGATTTGCAGGAGGAGGATGAGCAGTTCTTC. This encodes CATSDLQEEDEQFF.

This clonotype was seen ten or more times. The rearrangement uses TRBV10-3 and TRBJ2-5, with D possibly being TRBD2 (6 bases). Trimming cost V 8 bases and J 5 bases, with 15 bases left between them. Looked up from germline, CDR1 is ENHRY and CDR2 is SYGVKD. The CDR3 contains 13 residues. CDR3 sequence (DNA): TGTGCCATCTCCGAGGGAGGAAGGGAGACCCAGTACTTC. Protein: CAISEGGRETQYF.